The T cell receptor beta chain described here comes from a study of response to subunit inactivated influenza vaccine. Broader study findings: Few new T cells, the authors suggested, are recruited by each seasonal influenza vaccination.

TCRdb fed the RT-PCR reads into MiXCR, producing one record per CDR3 protein. This sample has 430,000 or so distinct CDR3 sequences, with about 10% found just once. This CDR3 has 17 amino acids. Losses at the gene ends were 4 bases for V and 1 base for J; bases not matched to a gene: 8. The V gene's germline CDR1 is SGHVS and CDR2 FQNEAQ. As for this clonotype: Its target is not known.

This TCR was recovered from a man between 50 and 59 years old who received an inactivated influenza vaccine. Material: PBMCs from blood, obtained roughly 6 weeks after vaccination. The rearrangement uses TRBV7-8 and TRBJ2-3; the match to TRBD2 covers 10 bases. CDR3 sequence (DNA): TGTGCCAGCAGCTCCCGACGGACTAGCGGACGCACAGATACGCAGTATTTT. It yields the protein CASSSRRTSGRTDTQYF.